These T cell receptor beta chains were read from a single sample in a study of regulatory and conventional T cells in RAG deficiency. The repertoire was sequenced with immunoSEQ multiplex PCR; TCRdb's copy has only in-frame clones and lacks some. Found here are roughly 34,000 clones, approximately 80% of them singletons; the top ten hold 3.4%. These data were also filed under a second study, of regulatory T cells.

Sample: CD4+ effector T cells sorted from blood. The receptor source for this set is a human donor in good health. Each CDR3 is given with its conserved first and last residue. The order of the fields is V gene, D gene, J gene, clone size, CDR3 protein, CDR3 DNA. A D gene is named only where the DNA matches it firmly. The size of a clone is reported for some rows only, either as once, few or many, or as a class for expanded clones.

TRBV18	.	TRBJ1-2	.	CASSLSIDYGYTF	TGTGCCAGCTCACTCTCTATAGACTATGGCTACACCTTC
TRBV30	.	TRBJ2-1	.	CAWGDLEQFF	TGTGCCTGGGGGGACCTTGAGCAGTTCTTC
TRBV5-1	.	TRBJ1-6	few	CASSSHSLSGEPLHF	TGCGCCAGCAGTTCCCACAGCCTCTCGGGGGAACCCCTCCACTTT
TRBV28	TRBD1	TRBJ1-2	.	CASSLDRFHGYTF	TGTGCCAGCAGTTTGGACAGGTTCCATGGCTACACCTTC
TRBV2	.	TRBJ2-5	.	CASSQQDPSETQYF	TGTGCCAGCAGCCAACAGGACCCGTCAGAGACCCAGTACTTC
TRBV18	TRBD1	TRBJ1-2	.	CASSPRDGTGPEGYTF	TGTGCCAGCTCACCACGTGACGGGACAGGGCCGGAAGGCTACACCTTC
TRBV28	.	TRBJ1-4	.	CASEPRINEKLFF	TGTGCCAGCGAGCCGAGGATTAATGAAAAACTGTTTTTT
TRBV19	.	TRBJ1-3	.	CASIGAGNTIYF	TGTGCCAGTATCGGAGCCGGAAACACCATATATTTT
TRBV6-5	.	TRBJ2-7	.	CASTPRGLAGEQYF	TGTGCCAGCACCCCCCGAGGACTCGCAGGCGAGCAGTACTTC
TRBV28	.	TRBJ1-4	.	CASSTQGSTNEKLFF	TGTGCCAGCAGTACTCAGGGGTCGACTAATGAAAAACTGTTTTTT
TRBV12-5	.	TRBJ2-7	.	CASGLPGIYEQYF	TGTGCTAGTGGTTTGCCGGGAATCTACGAGCAGTACTTC
TRBV2	TRBD2	TRBJ2-5	.	CASKGLAEETQYF	TGTGCCAGCAAAGGACTAGCGGAAGAGACCCAGTACTTC
TRBV5-1	TRBD1	TRBJ1-1	.	CASRRQGNTEAFF	TGCGCCAGCAGGAGACAGGGAAACACTGAAGCTTTCTTT
TRBV28	.	TRBJ1-2	.	CASSLAYGDGYTF	TGTGCCAGCAGTTTGGCCTACGGGGATGGCTACACCTTC
TRBV7-6	.	TRBJ1-3	.	CASSLGFSGNTIYF	TGTGCCAGCAGCTTAGGGTTTTCTGGAAACACCATATATTTT
TRBV7-3	.	TRBJ1-1	.	CASRLSPATEAFF	TGTGCCAGCAGACTATCACCCGCAACTGAAGCTTTCTTT
TRBV2	.	TRBJ2-1	.	CASRTIAVSSYNEQFF	TGTGCCAGCAGGACAATAGCGGTTAGCTCCTACAATGAGCAGTTCTTC
TRBV2	.	TRBJ1-2	.	CASIRAPGSYGYTF	TGTGCCAGCATACGGGCGCCGGGAAGCTATGGCTACACCTTC
TRBV28	.	TRBJ1-5	.	CASSSTVPRGGQPQHF	TGTGCCAGCAGTTCGACGGTCCCTAGGGGGGGGCAGCCCCAGCATTTT
TRBV11-3	.	TRBJ2-5	.	CASSSGGWGSGVETQYF	TGTGCCAGCAGCTCAGGAGGGTGGGGATCCGGCGTAGAGACCCAGTACTTC
TRBV7-9	TRBD2	TRBJ2-3	.	CASSSRRLLAEKPHTQYF	TGTGCCAGCAGCTCGAGACGGTTACTAGCGGAGAAACCCCATACGCAGTATTTT
TRBV18	.	TRBJ2-1	.	CASSPPAPEGPWGEQFF	TGTGCCAGCTCACCACCGGCCCCTGAGGGGCCATGGGGTGAGCAGTTCTTC
TRBV27	.	TRBJ2-1	.	CASSLLVSSYNEQFF	TGTGCCAGCAGTTTGTTAGTGAGCTCCTACAATGAGCAGTTCTTC
TRBV20-1	.	TRBJ1-3	.	CSALGNTIYF	TGCAGTGCCTTGGGAAACACCATATATTTT
TRBV14	.	TRBJ1-2	.	CASSQDSLYGYTF	TGTGCCAGCAGCCAAGATTCCCTATATGGCTACACCTTC